The rows below give T cell receptor beta chains drawn from one sample of a study of blood T cell repertoires in COVID-19. TCRdb's copy holds only in-frame clones and misses some; the assay was immunoSEQ multiplex PCR. The data show 250,000 to 300,000 clones, with about nine tenths seen just once and about 16% held by the top ten. Sequenced input: PBMCs or T cells enriched from blood (not recorded which). Source of these receptors: a man between 18 and 29 years old who had recovered from COVID-19. CDR3s include the opening cysteine and the closing phenylalanine or tryptophan. The D gene is left open where the match is weak. Size is omitted from some rows. Given values are once, few, many or a class for expanded clones.

TRBD2	TRBJ2-3	TRBV19	.	CASRVAGADTQYF	TGTGCCAGTAGGGTGGCGGGAGCGGATACGCAGTATTTT
.	TRBJ1-5	TRBV3-1/TRBV3-2	few	CASSQSDRMNQPQHF	TGTGCCAGCAGCCAAAGTGACAGGATGAATCAGCCCCAGCATTTT
.	TRBJ1-1	TRBV7-9	.	CASSLRGGGSEAFF	TGTGCCAGCAGCTTACGGGGGGGCGGATCTGAAGCTTTCTTT
.	TRBJ2-5	TRBV19	.	CASSTLPAGETQYF	TGTGCCAGTAGTACCCTTCCGGCGGGAGAGACCCAGTACTTC
TRBD1	TRBJ2-7	TRBV27	.	CASSLGQGNHEQYF	TGTGCCAGCAGTTTGGGACAGGGTAATCACGAGCAGTACTTC
.	TRBJ2-4	TRBV4-1	.	CASSPQGLAKNIQYF	TGCGCCAGCAGCCCTCAGGGACTGGCCAAAAACATTCAGTACTTC
TRBD2	TRBJ2-3	TRBV9	.	CASSGLARRTDTQYF	TGTGCCAGCAGCGGACTAGCGCGACGCACAGATACGCAGTATTTT
TRBD1	TRBJ1-3	TRBV12-5	.	CASGLLQGISGNTIYF	TGTGCTAGTGGTTTACTACAGGGGATCTCTGGAAACACCATATATTTT
TRBD1	TRBJ1-2	TRBV3-1/TRBV3-2	.	CASSPRGDRGYGYTF	TGTGCCAGCAGCCCAAGGGGGGACAGGGGTTATGGCTACACCTTC
TRBD2	TRBJ2-1	TRBV5-1	.	CASRPPASGRNEQFF	TGCGCCAGCAGACCCCCGGCTAGCGGACGAAATGAGCAGTTCTTC
.	TRBJ2-1	TRBV19	once	CASSIAANRALEQFF	TGTGCCAGTAGTATAGCAGCGAACAGGGCGCTCGAGCAGTTCTTC
.	TRBJ2-7	TRBV19	.	CASSIFSGSDEQYF	TGTGCCAGTAGTATTTTTTCGGGATCCGACGAGCAGTACTTC
.	TRBJ2-7	TRBV19	.	CASRPGGMDEQYF	TGTGCCAGTAGACCTGGGGGGATGGACGAGCAGTACTTC
.	TRBJ2-1	TRBV5-6	.	CASSLLRVLSSYNEQFF	TGTGCCAGCAGCTTGCTCAGGGTTCTCAGCTCCTACAATGAGCAGTTCTTC
.	TRBJ2-7	TRBV19	.	CASSTFFDRMSSYEQYF	TGTGCCAGTAGTACCTTCTTCGACAGGATGAGCTCCTACGAGCAGTACTTC
TRBD2	TRBJ2-1	TRBV6-2/TRBV6-3	.	CASSYSIPASGRELEQFF	TGTGCCAGCAGTTACTCGATCCCGGCTAGCGGGAGGGAATTGGAGCAGTTCTTC
TRBD2	TRBJ2-1	TRBV7-2	.	CASSRPGGAQNEQFF	TGTGCCAGCAGCCGGCCCGGGGGGGCCCAGAATGAGCAGTTCTTC
TRBD1	TRBJ1-6	TRBV6-5	few	CASNLGTAYNSPLHF	TGTGCCAGCAACCTAGGGACAGCTTATAATTCACCCCTCCACTTT
.	TRBJ2-7	TRBV11-3	.	CASSLTQSYEQYF	TGTGCCAGCAGCTTAACACAATCCTACGAGCAGTACTTC
.	TRBJ1-2	TRBV24-1	.	CATSERGYGYTF	TGTGCCACCAGTGAAAGGGGGTATGGCTACACCTTC
.	TRBJ2-5	TRBV3-1/TRBV3-2	.	CASSQGGRGETQYF	TGTGCCAGCAGCCAGGGTGGGAGGGGGGAGACCCAGTACTTC
TRBD1	TRBJ1-1	TRBV5-1	.	CASSLVAQGDTEAFF	TGCGCCAGCAGCTTGGTCGCCCAGGGGGACACTGAAGCTTTCTTT
TRBD1	TRBJ2-7	TRBV18	.	CASSPGTGAYEQYF	TGTGCCAGCTCACCAGGGACAGGGGCCTACGAGCAGTACTTC
TRBD1	TRBJ1-5	TRBV30	.	CAWSRDSPNQPQHF	TGTGCCTGGAGCCGGGACAGTCCTAATCAGCCCCAGCATTTT